This is a list of T cell receptor beta chains from one sample in a study of T cells after yellow fever vaccination. TCRdb reprocessed the 5' RACE reads with MiXCR, giving one entry per CDR3 protein. Among more than 95,000 distinct CDR3 sequences listed, approximately 9% were seen once. Here the sequenced sample was CD8+ T cells sorted from PBMCs, taken on the day of the yellow fever booster vaccination. Receptor source: a man between 18 and 35 years old who received the YFV17D yellow fever vaccine. The CDR3 runs from the conserved cysteine through the conserved F or W. Fields, in order: V gene, J gene, clone size, D gene, CDR3 protein, CDR3 DNA. A D gene is named only where the DNA matches it firmly. Not every row has a clone size; where given, it reads once, few, many or a size class.

>TRBV7-2|TRBJ1-2|few|-
CASSSFREVANYGYTF
TGTGCCAGCAGCTCCTTTAGGGAGGTCGCTAACTATGGCTACACCTTC
>TRBV27|TRBJ2-1|-|TRBD2
CASSFATSGGSYEQFF
TGTGCCAGCAGTTTTGCGACTAGCGGGGGTAGCTATGAGCAGTTCTTC
>TRBV27|TRBJ2-1|-|-
CASSRSLLSEQFF
TGTGCCAGCAGTCGGAGCCTCCTCAGTGAGCAGTTCTTC
>TRBV20-1|TRBJ2-5|few|-
CSAVGTFQETQYF
TGCAGTGCCGTAGGGACATTCCAAGAGACCCAGTACTTC
>TRBV29-1|TRBJ2-1|few|TRBD2
CSASGRGAHEQFF
TGCAGCGCTTCCGGGCGGGGGGCACATGAGCAGTTCTTC
>TRBV18|TRBJ2-1|few|-
CASSSESGNNEQFF
TGTGCCAGCTCATCCGAGTCGGGGAACAATGAGCAGTTCTTC
>TRBV4-3|TRBJ2-1|few|-
CASSQAGLSSYNEQFF
TGCGCCAGCAGCCAAGCAGGGCTCAGTTCTTACAATGAGCAGTTCTTC
>TRBV11-2|TRBJ2-7|few|-
CASRPVAGPAVSSSYEQYF
TGTGCCAGCAGGCCAGTGGCAGGACCAGCGGTCTCCAGCTCCTACGAGCAGTACTTC
>TRBV12-3/TRBV12-4|TRBJ1-1|few|TRBD1
CASSMTGEAFF
TGTGCCAGCAGCATGACAGGGGAAGCTTTCTTT
>TRBV6-5|TRBJ2-2|-|-
CASSPDIFRNTGELFF
TGTGCCAGCAGTCCCGACATTTTTCGGAACACCGGGGAGCTGTTTTTT
>TRBV7-8|TRBJ2-4|few|TRBD2
CASSLDGLAGALAKNIQYF
TGTGCCAGCAGCTTAGACGGACTAGCGGGGGCGCTAGCCAAAAACATTCAGTACTTC
>TRBV4-1|TRBJ2-2|-|TRBD1
CASSPRQGATGELFF
TGCGCCAGCAGCCCGCGACAGGGGGCAACCGGGGAGCTGTTTTTT
>TRBV7-8|TRBJ2-5|-|TRBD2
CASSVRGGWETQYF
TGTGCCAGCAGCGTCCGCGGGGGTTGGGAGACCCAGTACTTC
>TRBV4-3|TRBJ1-2|many|-
CASSQDRGLGTWGYTF
TGCGCCAGCAGCCAAGACCGGGGATTAGGAACTTGGGGCTACACCTTC
>TRBV27|TRBJ1-4|-|-
CASSTFRSRGSGGEKLFF
TGTGCCAGCAGTACCTTTAGGTCTCGGGGCTCTGGGGGAGAAAAACTGTTTTTT
>TRBV4-1|TRBJ1-1|-|-
CASSQDWWGSEAFF
TGCGCCAGCAGCCAAGATTGGTGGGGGTCTGAAGCTTTCTTT
>TRBV24-1|TRBJ2-2|many|-
CATSDQTVTGELFF
TGTGCCACCAGTGATCAGACGGTCACCGGGGAGCTGTTTTTT
>TRBV27|TRBJ2-7|-|-
CASSGPYYEQYF
TGTGCCAGCAGTGGGCCCTACTACGAGCAGTACTTC
>TRBV6-2/TRBV6-3|TRBJ1-1|-|-
CASSYSGVPTPMNTEAFF
TGTGCCAGCAGTTATTCGGGGGTCCCTACACCGATGAACACTGAAGCTTTCTTT
>TRBV19|TRBJ2-2|few|-
CASSIWGNTGELFF
TGTGCCAGTAGTATCTGGGGGAACACCGGGGAGCTGTTTTTT
>TRBV12-3/TRBV12-4|TRBJ2-7|many|-
CASSLASLPGIEQYF
TGTGCCAGCAGTTTAGCCTCGCTCCCGGGGATCGAGCAGTACTTC
>TRBV7-6|TRBJ2-3|-|-
CASSHPMLGAQYF
TGTGCCAGCAGTCATCCTATGTTAGGAGCGCAGTATTTT
>TRBV4-3|TRBJ2-2|many|TRBD2
CASSQDRTSGNTGELFF
TGCGCCAGCAGCCAAGACCGGACTAGCGGGAACACCGGGGAGCTGTTTTTT
>TRBV25-1|TRBJ2-5|-|TRBD2
CASYPRGGGARETQYF
TGTGCCAGTTACCCCCGGGGCGGGGGGGCTCGAGAGACCCAGTACTTC
>TRBV7-7|TRBJ1-5|-|-
CASSSLGNQPQHF
TGTGCTAGCAGTAGCCTCGGGAATCAGCCCCAGCATTTT
>TRBV9|TRBJ1-2|few|-
CASSVVGSPSYGYTF
TGTGCCAGCAGCGTAGTGGGGTCCCCGTCCTATGGCTACACCTTC
>TRBV5-1|TRBJ1-1|-|-
CASSPQVAGNTEAFF
TGCGCCAGCAGCCCTCAGGTGGCGGGGAACACTGAAGCTTTCTTT
>TRBV29-1|TRBJ1-2|-|-
CSVDAVNYGYTF
TGCAGCGTTGACGCAGTTAACTATGGCTACACCTTC
>TRBV7-8|TRBJ1-5|-|TRBD1
CASSLGPTGGSQPQHF
TGTGCCAGCAGCTTAGGACCGACAGGGGGAAGTCAGCCCCAGCATTTT
>TRBV7-9|TRBJ1-1|-|-
CASSPRGLEAFF
TGTGCCAGCAGCCCCCGGGGCCTAGAAGCTTTCTTT
>TRBV20-1|TRBJ1-1|many|-
CSARDRSDTEAFF
TGCAGTGCTAGAGATCGTTCAGACACTGAAGCTTTCTTT
>TRBV7-7|TRBJ2-5|few|-
CASSLAQGQETQYF
TGTGCCAGCAGCTTAGCGCAGGGGCAAGAGACCCAGTACTTC
>TRBV20-1|TRBJ2-3|many|TRBD1
CSARGWTGGADTQYF
TGCAGTGCTAGAGGATGGACAGGGGGGGCAGATACGCAGTATTTT
>TRBV10-3|TRBJ1-2|few|-
CAISESRARGRNYGYTF
TGTGCCATCAGTGAGTCGCGCGCCCGAGGAAGGAACTATGGCTACACCTTC
>TRBV5-4|TRBJ2-1|-|-
CASSLYFYNEQFF
TGTGCCAGCAGCTTGTACTTCTACAATGAGCAGTTCTTC
>TRBV20-1|TRBJ1-1|many|-
CSARDPDRITEAFF
TGCAGTGCTAGAGATCCGGACAGAATCACTGAAGCTTTCTTT
>TRBV18|TRBJ1-5|-|TRBD1
CASSPVDRETQPQHF
TGTGCCAGCTCACCCGTTGACAGGGAGACTCAGCCCCAGCATTTT
>TRBV5-6|TRBJ2-7|few|TRBD2
CASSVGLAGPRGEQYF
TGTGCCAGCAGCGTCGGACTAGCGGGGCCCCGGGGCGAGCAGTACTTC
>TRBV7-2|TRBJ2-1|few|TRBD2
CASSHRLAGYNEQFF
TGTGCCAGCAGCCACCGACTAGCGGGGTACAATGAGCAGTTCTTC
>TRBV6-6|TRBJ2-7|few|-
CASSYSPVYEQYF
TGTGCCAGCAGTTACTCCCCGGTCTACGAGCAGTACTTC
>TRBV28|TRBJ1-1|few|TRBD1
CASSLGRQGARGTEAFF
TGTGCCAGCAGTTTAGGGAGACAGGGGGCACGAGGCACTGAAGCTTTCTTT
>TRBV5-1|TRBJ1-2|-|-
CASSTRTGYYGYTF
TGCGCCAGCAGCACCCGTACAGGGTACTATGGCTACACCTTC
>TRBV13|TRBJ1-1|few|-
CASSLEGRSEAFF
TGTGCCAGCAGCTTGGAGGGGAGAAGTGAAGCTTTCTTT
>TRBV6-2/TRBV6-3|TRBJ1-2|few|-
CASSYLIWGPDNYGYTF
TGTGCCAGCAGTTACCTGATTTGGGGGCCGGATAACTATGGCTACACCTTC
>TRBV28|TRBJ2-1|few|TRBD2
CASSFVGLVNEQFF
TGTGCCAGCAGTTTTGTTGGACTAGTCAATGAGCAGTTCTTC
>TRBV18|TRBJ2-5|-|TRBD1
CASSPPGQNKQETQYF
TGTGCCAGCTCACCACCGGGACAGAATAAACAAGAGACCCAGTACTTC
>TRBV6-2/TRBV6-3|TRBJ2-1|many|-
CASSTGFNEQFF
TGTGCCAGCAGTACCGGATTCAATGAGCAGTTCTTC
>TRBV5-1|TRBJ2-3|few|-
CASSPGASRGRGADTQYF
TGCGCCAGCAGCCCGGGGGCTTCAAGGGGCAGAGGAGCAGATACGCAGTATTTT
>TRBV29-1|TRBJ2-1|many|-
CSVRTDNEQFF
TGCAGCGTTCGGACCGATAATGAGCAGTTCTTC
>TRBV7-9|TRBJ1-1|few|-
CASSYRGAEAFF
TGTGCCAGCAGCTACCGAGGGGCTGAAGCTTTCTTT
>TRBV29-1|TRBJ2-3|-|-
CSVEPVDTDTQYF
TGCAGCGTTGAACCCGTGGACACAGATACGCAGTATTTT
>TRBV5-1|TRBJ1-6|few|TRBD1
CASSLDRGGSPLHF
TGCGCCAGCAGCTTGGACAGGGGCGGCTCACCCCTCCACTTT
>TRBV20-1|TRBJ2-5|few|TRBD2
CSAPGLTSGGAELETQYF
TGCAGTGCTCCCGGGTTGACTAGCGGGGGGGCGGAATTGGAGACCCAGTACTTC
>TRBV6-5|TRBJ2-5|-|-
CASSQGLETQYF
TGTGCCAGCAGTCAGGGATTGGAGACCCAGTACTTC
>TRBV19|TRBJ1-6|few|-
CASSPNGSGNSPLHF
TGTGCCAGTAGTCCTAACGGGAGTGGGAATTCACCCCTCCACTTT